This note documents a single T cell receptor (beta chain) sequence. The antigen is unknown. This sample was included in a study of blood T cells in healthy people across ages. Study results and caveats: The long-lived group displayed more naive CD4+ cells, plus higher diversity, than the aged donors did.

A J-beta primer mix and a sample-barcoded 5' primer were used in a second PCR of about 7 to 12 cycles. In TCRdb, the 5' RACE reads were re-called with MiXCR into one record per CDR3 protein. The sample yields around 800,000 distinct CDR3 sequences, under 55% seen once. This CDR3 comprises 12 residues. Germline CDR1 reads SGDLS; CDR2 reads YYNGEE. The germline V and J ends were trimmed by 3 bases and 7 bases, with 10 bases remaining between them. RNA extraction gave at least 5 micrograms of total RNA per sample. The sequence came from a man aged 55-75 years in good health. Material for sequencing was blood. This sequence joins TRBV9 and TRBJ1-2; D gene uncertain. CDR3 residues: CASSGNNRGYTF. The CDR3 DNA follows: TGTGCCAGCAGCGGGAACAACCGTGGCTACACCTTC.